What follows are 20 T cell receptor beta chains derived from one specimen sequenced in a study of T cell changes during pregnancy in multiple sclerosis. The protocol was immunoSEQ multiplex PCR, while the TCRdb copy is restricted to in-frame clones and leaves out a portion. The sample consists of around 65,000 clones, around 91% of them appearing once. This sample comprised peripheral blood, obtained in the third trimester of pregnancy. Every receptor here comes from a female donor in good health, enrolled as a control in a pregnancy study.

V is TRBV27 and J is TRBJ1-5; no definite D call. The V end was cut by 4 bases, the J end by 4 bases, with 11 bases between. Germline lookup yields CDR1 MNHEY and CDR2 SMNVEV (reference sequence). This CDR3 spans 14 amino acids. This CDR3 reads CASSSPGLNQPQHF. DNA of the CDR3: TGTGCCAGCAGTTCCCCGGGTCTTAATCAGCCCCAGCATTTT.

Points on this clone: The same CDR3 arises from other DNA sequences in this sample as well. The chain combines TRBV18 with TRBJ1-5; possibly TRBD1 for D (5 bases). The germline CDR1 and CDR2 sequences are KGHSH and LQKENI. The length of the CDR3 is 14 residues. Trimming stripped 3 bases from V and 3 bases from J, with 9 bases between. The CDR3 nucleotides read TGTGCCAGCTCACCCGGACAAATCAATCAGCCCCAGCATTTT. This encodes CASSPGQINQPQHF.

The genes are TRBV29-1 and TRBJ2-4; no firm D call. CDR3 size: 12 residues. The ends were cut back, 6 bases at V and 0 bases at J, with 6 bases in the middle. Looked up from germline, CDR1 is SQVTM and CDR2 is ANQGSEA. The CDR3 is CSVTLAKNIQYF. DNA of the CDR3: TGCAGCGTGACACTAGCCAAAAACATTCAGTACTTC.

The CDR3 loop is CASSLYRTGGVNEKLFF. The CDR3 DNA sequence: TGTGCCAGCAGCTTATATAGGACAGGGGGGGTTAATGAAAAACTGTTTTTT. The chain links TRBV7-9 to TRBJ1-4; the match to TRBD1 covers 10 bases. Germline CDR1 reads SEHNR; CDR2 reads FQNEAQ (reference sequence). The V segment lost 2 bases and the J segment 4 bases; nucleotides outside the gene matches: 7. The length of the CDR3 is 17 residues.

V and J are TRBV5-1 and TRBJ2-3, with 7 bases aligning to TRBD2. V lost 5 bases, J lost 6 bases, and 18 bases stayed unmatched. In germline, CDR1 is SGHRS, CDR2 YFSETQ. The CDR3 totals 17 residues. DNA of the CDR3: TGCGCCAGCAGAGGCGTCGGGGGGTTGAGTACGGGGGATACGCAGTATTTT. Translation: CASRGVGGLSTGDTQYF.

J is TRBJ2-3 and V is TRBV6-1; tentatively, D is TRBD2 (5 bases). Germline-derived CDR1 and CDR2 are MNHNS and SASEGT. The V end was cut by 1 base, the J end by 3 bases, with 17 bases between. The CDR3 loop spans 17 amino acids. The CDR3 DNA reads as TGTGCCAGCAGTGAAGAAGCACGGGGTTATACTACAGATACGCAGTATTTT. It translates to CASSEEARGYTTDTQYF.

The rearrangement links TRBV29-1 to TRBJ1-1; TRBD1 matches 7 bases. In germline, CDR1 is SQVTM, CDR2 ANQGSEA. The CDR3 spans 14 residues. V was clipped by 3 bases and J by 7 bases; unmatched bases: 11. As DNA, the CDR3 is TGCAGCGTTGAGCTAACTGAAGGGACAGTTGAAGCTTTCTTT. Amino acid sequence: CSVELTEGTVEAFF.

The chain uses TRBV29-1 and TRBJ2-3, with D perhaps matching TRBD1 (5 bases). This CDR3 is built from 12 residues. Trimming removed 7 bases from V and 4 bases from J, with 12 bases in between. The V gene's germline CDR1 is SQVTM and CDR2 ANQGSEA. CDR3 protein: CSAPGSADTQYF. The CDR3 nucleotides are TGCAGCGCTCCAGGGTCAGCAGATACGCAGTATTTT.

The chain couples TRBV7-2 to TRBJ2-1; TRBD1 aligns across 7 bases. This CDR3 has 15 amino acids. V gave up 1 base and J gave up 4 bases; unmatched junction bases: 4. CDR1 and CDR2 (germline): SGHTA, FQGNSA. In DNA form, the CDR3 reads TGTGCCAGCAGCTTAGTTGCGACAGGGTACAATGAGCAGTTCTTC. Residues: CASSLVATGYNEQFF.

The rearrangement joins TRBV7-8 to TRBJ1-6; D might be TRBD1 (6 bases). The V end was cut by 1 base, the J end by 10 bases, with 11 bases between. From germline, CDR1 is SGHVS and CDR2 FQNEAQ. The CDR3 is 14 residues long. CDR3 in DNA: TGTGCCAGCAGCTTAGGGGGGGGGCTATCACCCCTCCACTTT. Translating gives CASSLGGGLSPLHF.

The rearrangement links TRBV7-9 to TRBJ1-6; 9 bases match TRBD1. V lost 7 bases and J lost 6; bases outside the gene matches: 4. This CDR3 has 14 amino acids. Germline CDR1 is SEHNR and CDR2 is FQNEAQ (reference sequence). The CDR3 protein is CASTTGGRNSPLHF. The CDR3 nucleotides are TGTGCCAGCACCACAGGGGGCCGTAATTCACCCCTCCACTTT.

The sample holds one count of this clone. CDR3 in amino acids: CASSWFAGGSYEQYF. The CDR3 DNA sequence: TGTGCCAGCAGCTGGTTTGCGGGGGGATCCTACGAGCAGTACTTC. The genes are TRBV7-2 and TRBJ2-7, with 8 bases matching TRBD2. Germline trimming cut 4 bases from V and 1 base from J; bases unmatched to any gene: 6. The CDR3 contains 15 residues. Germline V lookup: CDR1 SGHTA, CDR2 FQGNSA.

This clone was seen only once. V gene TRBV29-1 combines with J gene TRBJ1-3, with D tentatively TRBD1 (5 bases). Trimming removed 3 bases from V and 4 bases from J, with 10 bases in between. CDR1 is SQVTM and CDR2 is ANQGSEA in the germline V gene. CDR3 size: 13 residues. The CDR3 DNA is TGCAGCGTTGATACCAGGGCAGGAAACACCATATATTTT. As protein: CSVDTRAGNTIYF.

This clone was seen a single time. The chain uses TRBV6-5 and TRBJ1-1, with 8 bases aligning to TRBD1. The junction had 7 bases not matched to a gene; V was cut back by 2 bases and J by 5 bases. The germline V gene has CDR1 MNHEY and CDR2 SVGAGI. The CDR3 sequence is 15 residues long. In DNA, the CDR3 is TGTGCCAGCAGTTACCCAGGCAGGGGGCAAACTGAAGCTTTCTTT. Amino acid sequence: CASSYPGRGQTEAFF.

The chain couples TRBV29-1 to TRBJ2-3; 8 positions match TRBD2. Germline V CDR1 and CDR2: SQVTM, ANQGSEA. After removal of 4 bases from V and 6 bases from J, the junction contained 6 bases not matched to a gene. This CDR3 contains 13 residues. Written as DNA, the CDR3 is TGCAGCGTTGCGGGGGGGCCCCAGGATACGCAGTATTTT. Translation gives CSVAGGPQDTQYF.

The chain uses TRBV2 and TRBJ2-1; the D gene is possibly TRBD1 (5 bases). This CDR3 region has 13 residues. Germline CDR1 and CDR2: SNHLY and FYNNEI. Trimming stripped 8 bases from V and 1 base from J, with 9 bases between. CDR3 in DNA: TGTGCCAGCTCTAGGGGTTCCTACAATGAGCAGTTCTTC. Protein product: CASSRGSYNEQFF.

The chain links TRBV5-8 to TRBJ1-4; D is perhaps TRBD1 (5 bases). With 0 bases removed from V and 8 bases from J, the gap between germline ends came to 14 bases. The CDR3 extends over 15 amino acids. Germline lookup yields CDR1 SGHTS and CDR2 YDEGEE. DNA of the CDR3: TGTGCCAGCAGCTTGGGGCAGGGCATTACCGAAAAACTGTTTTTT. This codes for CASSLGQGITEKLFF.

The chain carries TRBV28 and TRBJ2-2, with D tentatively TRBD1 (6 bases). Germline CDR1 MDHEN, CDR2 SYDVKM. The CDR3 is made up of 13 amino acids. The germline V and J ends were trimmed by 7 bases and 4 bases, with 10 bases remaining between them. The CDR3 region is CASTSGVTGELFF. The DNA of the CDR3 is TGTGCCAGCACCTCAGGGGTCACCGGGGAGCTGTTTTTT. Together with reference TRBV28 and TRBJ2-2, the CDR3 gives the full variable domain: DVKVTQSSRYLVKRTGEKVFLECVQDMDHENMFWYRQDPGLGLRLIYFSYDVKMKEKGDIPEGYSVSREKKERFSLILESASTNQTSMYLCASTSGVTGELFFGEGSRLTVL.

In nucleotides, the CDR3 is TGTGCCAGCAGGCAAGTAGCTGGGGCCAACGTCCTGACTTTC. It encodes CASRQVAGANVLTF. The chain combines TRBV27 with TRBJ2-6; D remains ambiguous. The CDR3 is 14 amino acids. Trimming cost V 6 bases and J 2 bases, with 8 bases left between them. The germline V gene encodes CDR1 MNHEY and CDR2 SMNVEV (reference sequence).

The chain links TRBV6-1 to TRBJ2-7; 8 nucleotides line up with TRBD2. This CDR3 is built from 14 residues. V was pared by 8 bases and J by 4 bases, with 10 bases of the junction left unmatched. Germline loops: CDR1 MNHNS, CDR2 SASEGT. The CDR3 DNA follows: TGTGCCAGCGGACCTTTTTTAGCGGGATACGAGCAGTACTTC. Encoded protein: CASGPFLAGYEQYF.